This T cell receptor (beta chain) was found in a study of blood T cell repertoires in COVID-19 (dated by TCRdb to the early 2020s). Regarding the complete study: Collaborator samples came from the United States, Italy and Spain and covered acute and convalescent phases of COVID-19. The prospective study material was composed of cDNA or gDNA derived from T cells, B-cell-depleted T cells, or PBMCs. Subjects who had been exposed to COVID-19, were actively infected with it, or had recovered from it provided the deeply sampled blood TCRbeta repertoires that made up the dataset. The repertoires were made available in a free public database intended to serve as a resource for research on the immune response to SARS-CoV-2. The samples were drawn from the first 160 participants of the ongoing ImmuneRACE study and from 1,254 subjects provided by 6 global collaborators. Nearly every sample came with metadata listing a de-identified subject ID, COVID-19 status, age in years and sex. Where available, HLA class I and class II types were taken from metadata supplied by the sample provider and were not determined by assay-based typing.

Enrolling through a virtual design, the prospective study's participants ranged in age from roughly 18 to 89 years and lived across 24 United States geographic areas. In the prospective study, cohorts were assigned on the basis of participant-reported clinical history obtained from a screening survey and a study questionnaire. Recovered participants in ImmuneRACE Cohort 3 were defined as having two consecutive negative NP/OP PCR tests, clearance from a healthcare professional, or resolution of symptoms. In the prospective study, whole blood, serum and a nasopharyngeal or oropharyngeal swab were collected from each participant by mobile phlebotomists. Additional blood draws and questionnaires over a 2-month period could optionally be provided by prospective study participants. Before DNA extraction, prospective study blood samples were shipped either frozen or at room temperature. TCRbeta CDR3 regions were amplified from genomic DNA using the immunoSEQ Assay, a bias-controlled multiplex PCR. The published analysis was carried out like this. The number of nucleated cells in each sample was estimated from the amplification of reference gene primers within the assay. To quantify the absolute abundance of each unique TCRbeta CDR3 rearrangement, sequence reads were collapsed and filtered. For each sample, productive Simpson clonality was calculated by taking the square root of Simpson's diversity index across productive rearrangements. This immuneACCESS table, as held by TCRdb, lists in-frame sequences with V and J called but not all clones. Of the missing ones, under half trace to an unresolved V gene in checked studies; the others have no known cause. That table furnishes V, J and clone size, whereas the DNA furnished D and trimming. The sample yields about 290,000 clones; about 89% were counted once. Of the sample, 1.7% is held by the ten largest clones.

A word on this clone: Its antigen specificity is not known. Base qualities are not recorded, but no much larger clone differs from it by a single base.

Findings and caveats that apply to the study as a whole: Clinical and demographic metadata were provided uncurated, with the amount varying by source and participant.

Sequencing input: PBMCs or T cells enriched from blood (not recorded which). This clonotype was sampled from a woman between 35 and 50 years old who had recovered from COVID-19.

The CDR3 here reads CASSLSPGRGHTDTQYF. The DNA sequence reads TGTGCCAGCAGTTTATCCCCCGGGAGAGGGCACACAGATACGCAGTATTTT. The chain couples TRBV27 to TRBJ2-3; D gene: possibly TRBD2, on 6 matching bases. Measured from the cysteine to the phenylalanine, the CDR3 is 17 residues long. Of all the DNA, just the CDR3 is kept, 51 bases in frame from base 1. Based on the germline V gene (reference sequence), the CDR1 and CDR2 sequences are MNHEY and SMNVEV. A distance of 15 bases separates the germline ends of V and J, which lose 0 bases and 2 bases respectively.